This T cell receptor (beta chain) was sequenced for a study of blood T cell repertoires in COVID-19. Here immunoSEQ multiplex PCR was the method, and the copy in TCRdb shows in-frame clones only, minus some. Found here are about 44,000 clones, approximately 86% of them singletons; the top ten hold roughly 25%. The CDR3 sequence is 16 residues long. V dropped 5 bases and J dropped 9; count of bases not matched to a gene: 14. Germline-derived CDR1 and CDR2 are SGHTA and FQGNSA. Sequencing input: peripheral blood. The chain employs TRBV7-2 and TRBJ2-1; 9 bases fit TRBD1. The clonotype originates from a woman of 80 years or more in a cohort sampled during active or convalescent COVID-19. The CDR3 spells CASSGRGTGFKSEQFF. CDR3 sequence (DNA): TGTGCCAGCAGCGGAAGAGGGACAGGGTTCAAGTCTGAGCAGTTCTTC.